Listed below are T cell receptor beta chains from one sample, sequenced in a study of graft-versus-host responses after intestinal transplantation. Antigens of these TCRs are unknown. Produced via immunoSEQ multiplex PCR; TCRdb's table is partial and in-frame only. The sample records tens of thousands of clones, approximately 84% being singletons. The source material was unstimulated CD4+ T cells sorted from spleen or lymph node cells, sampled before transplant. Receptors originate from a human donor who was the organ donor for an intestinal transplant. The CDR3 runs from the conserved cysteine through the conserved F or W. Each record gives: V gene, J gene, D gene, clone size, CDR3 protein, CDR3 DNA. D genes are given only for firm matches. Expanded clones get a size class; other rows say once, few or many, or leave the size out.

v_gene: TRBV5-1
j_gene: TRBJ1-6
d_gene: TRBD1
abundance: few
CDR3aa: CASSLGQGNSPLHF
CDR3nt: TGCGCCAGCAGCTTGGGACAGGGTAATTCACCCCTCCACTTT

v_gene: TRBV10-3
j_gene: TRBJ2-1
d_gene: -
abundance: -
CDR3aa: CAISESGPPYNEQFF
CDR3nt: TGTGCCATCAGTGAAAGTGGGCCCCCCTACAATGAGCAGTTCTTC

v_gene: TRBV6-5
j_gene: TRBJ2-7
d_gene: TRBD1
abundance: -
CDR3aa: CASSYGTDYEQYF
CDR3nt: TGTGCCAGCAGTTATGGGACAGACTACGAGCAGTACTTC

v_gene: TRBV6-6
j_gene: TRBJ1-2
d_gene: TRBD1
abundance: -
CDR3aa: CASPGQGAYGYTF
CDR3nt: TGTGCCAGCCCCGGACAGGGGGCCTATGGCTACACCTTC

v_gene: TRBV2
j_gene: TRBJ2-3
d_gene: -
abundance: once
CDR3aa: CASSVARHTDTQYF
CDR3nt: TGTGCCAGCAGTGTGGCTAGACACACAGATACGCAGTATTTT

v_gene: TRBV7-2
j_gene: TRBJ1-1
d_gene: -
abundance: -
CDR3aa: CASRLIQGFEAFF
CDR3nt: TGTGCCAGCAGGTTAATCCAGGGGTTCGAAGCTTTCTTT

v_gene: TRBV7-6
j_gene: TRBJ2-7
d_gene: TRBD2
abundance: -
CDR3aa: CASSLGLAGYAYEQYF
CDR3nt: TGTGCCAGCAGCTTGGGACTAGCGGGCTATGCCTACGAGCAGTACTTC

v_gene: TRBV5-4
j_gene: TRBJ2-2
d_gene: -
abundance: -
CDR3aa: CASSPHGGLGELFF
CDR3nt: TGTGCCAGCAGCCCTCACGGGGGTCTTGGGGAGCTGTTTTTT

v_gene: TRBV19
j_gene: TRBJ2-3
d_gene: -
abundance: -
CDR3aa: CASRKASTDTQYF
CDR3nt: TGTGCCAGTAGAAAAGCGAGCACAGATACGCAGTATTTT

v_gene: TRBV5-1
j_gene: TRBJ2-3
d_gene: -
abundance: -
CDR3aa: CASSSAGLWDTQYF
CDR3nt: TGCGCCAGCAGCTCGGCAGGCCTCTGGGATACGCAGTATTTT

v_gene: TRBV14
j_gene: TRBJ2-2
d_gene: -
abundance: -
CDR3aa: CASSQVQVPLTGELFF
CDR3nt: TGTGCCAGCAGCCAAGTACAGGTGCCCCTCACCGGGGAGCTGTTTTTT

v_gene: TRBV5-1
j_gene: TRBJ2-7
d_gene: -
abundance: -
CDR3aa: CASSETGAAYEQYF
CDR3nt: TGCGCCAGCAGCGAGACAGGAGCTGCATACGAGCAGTACTTC

v_gene: TRBV6-5
j_gene: TRBJ2-3
d_gene: -
abundance: -
CDR3aa: CASTPIGGGRDTQYF
CDR3nt: TGTGCCAGCACCCCAATTGGGGGGGGCAGAGATACGCAGTATTTT

v_gene: TRBV6-7
j_gene: TRBJ2-1
d_gene: TRBD2
abundance: few
CDR3aa: CASSPPKRGRGDEQFF
CDR3nt: TGTGCCAGCAGCCCCCCTAAGCGCGGGAGGGGCGATGAGCAGTTCTTC

v_gene: TRBV6-1
j_gene: TRBJ1-2
d_gene: -
abundance: -
CDR3aa: CASSVGRGALGYGYTF
CDR3nt: TGTGCCAGCAGTGTGGGACGGGGGGCTTTGGGATATGGCTACACCTTC

v_gene: TRBV4-1
j_gene: TRBJ1-4
d_gene: -
abundance: -
CDR3aa: CASSGIGTLGEKLFF
CDR3nt: TGCGCCAGCAGCGGCATCGGGACCCTCGGTGAAAAACTGTTTTTT

v_gene: TRBV6-1
j_gene: TRBJ2-4
d_gene: TRBD1
abundance: -
CDR3aa: CASSGTGDPKNIQYF
CDR3nt: TGTGCCAGCAGTGGGACAGGGGATCCCAAAAACATTCAGTACTTC

v_gene: TRBV7-2
j_gene: TRBJ1-1
d_gene: -
abundance: -
CDR3aa: CASSLSGSNTEAFF
CDR3nt: TGTGCCAGCAGCTTATCCGGGAGTAACACTGAAGCTTTCTTT

v_gene: TRBV5-4
j_gene: TRBJ2-3
d_gene: -
abundance: -
CDR3aa: CASSLRADTQYF
CDR3nt: TGTGCCAGCAGCTTGAGGGCAGATACGCAGTATTTT

v_gene: TRBV2
j_gene: TRBJ2-5
d_gene: TRBD1
abundance: -
CDR3aa: CASSPGQYQETQYF
CDR3nt: TGTGCCAGCAGTCCGGGACAGTATCAAGAGACCCAGTACTTC

v_gene: TRBV5-4
j_gene: TRBJ1-1
d_gene: -
abundance: -
CDR3aa: CASSLPGPKNTEAFF
CDR3nt: TGTGCCAGCAGCCTCCCGGGCCCCAAGAACACTGAAGCTTTCTTT

v_gene: TRBV7-9
j_gene: TRBJ2-3
d_gene: -
abundance: -
CDR3aa: CASSLSELASTDTQYF
CDR3nt: TGTGCCAGCAGCTTATCGGAACTAGCTAGCACAGATACGCAGTATTTT

v_gene: TRBV11-3
j_gene: TRBJ2-2
d_gene: TRBD2
abundance: -
CDR3aa: CASSLGRPRGYTGELFF
CDR3nt: TGTGCCAGCAGCTTAGGGCGTCCGCGGGGGTACACCGGGGAGCTGTTTTTT

v_gene: TRBV7-9
j_gene: TRBJ2-2
d_gene: TRBD2
abundance: -
CDR3aa: CASSLREGNTGELFF
CDR3nt: TGTGCCAGCAGCCTTCGGGAGGGGAACACCGGGGAGCTGTTTTTT

v_gene: TRBV7-2
j_gene: TRBJ2-7
d_gene: -
abundance: once
CDR3aa: CASSGKLGPAKAYEQYF
CDR3nt: TGTGCCAGCAGCGGAAAGTTGGGGCCCGCAAAGGCATACGAGCAGTACTTC

v_gene: TRBV19
j_gene: TRBJ2-7
d_gene: -
abundance: -
CDR3aa: CASSQQGSLYEQYF
CDR3nt: TGTGCCAGCAGTCAACAGGGAAGCCTCTACGAGCAGTACTTC

v_gene: TRBV20-1
j_gene: TRBJ1-2
d_gene: -
abundance: -
CDR3aa: CSAPDLYGYTF
CDR3nt: TGCAGTGCCCCGGACTTATATGGCTACACCTTC

v_gene: TRBV25-1
j_gene: TRBJ1-2
d_gene: -
abundance: -
CDR3aa: CASSEWGYGYTF
CDR3nt: TGTGCCAGCAGTGAATGGGGTTATGGCTACACCTTC